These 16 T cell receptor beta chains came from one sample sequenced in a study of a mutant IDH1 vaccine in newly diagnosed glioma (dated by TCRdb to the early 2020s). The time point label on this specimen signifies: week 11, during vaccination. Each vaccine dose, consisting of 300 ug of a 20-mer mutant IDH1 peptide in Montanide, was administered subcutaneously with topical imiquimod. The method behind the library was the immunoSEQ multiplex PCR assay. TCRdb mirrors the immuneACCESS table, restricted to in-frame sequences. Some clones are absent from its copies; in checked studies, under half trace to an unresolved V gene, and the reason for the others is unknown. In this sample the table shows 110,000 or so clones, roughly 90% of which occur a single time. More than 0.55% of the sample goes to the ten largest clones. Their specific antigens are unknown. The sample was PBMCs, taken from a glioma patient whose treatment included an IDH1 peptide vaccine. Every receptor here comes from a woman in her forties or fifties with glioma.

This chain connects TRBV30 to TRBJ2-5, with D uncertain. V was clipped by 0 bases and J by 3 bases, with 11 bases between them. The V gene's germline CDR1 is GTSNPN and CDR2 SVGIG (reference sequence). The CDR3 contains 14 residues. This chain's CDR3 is CAWSVGLAKETQYF. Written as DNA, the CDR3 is TGTGCCTGGAGTGTGGGGTTAGCCAAAGAGACCCAGTACTTC.

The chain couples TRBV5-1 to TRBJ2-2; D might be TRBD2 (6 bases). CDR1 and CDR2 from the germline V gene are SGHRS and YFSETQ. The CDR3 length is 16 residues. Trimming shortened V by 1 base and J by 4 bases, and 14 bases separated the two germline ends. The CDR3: CASSLNTGGSTGELFF. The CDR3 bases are TGCGCCAGCAGCTTGAACACCGGGGGTAGCACCGGGGAGCTGTTTTTT.

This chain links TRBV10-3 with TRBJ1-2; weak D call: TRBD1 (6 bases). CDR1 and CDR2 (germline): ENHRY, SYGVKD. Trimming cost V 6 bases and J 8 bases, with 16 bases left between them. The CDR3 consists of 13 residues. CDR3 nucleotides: TGTGCCATCAGGGGACGGGGGGCGCAAGGCTACACCTTC. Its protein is CAIRGRGAQGYTF.

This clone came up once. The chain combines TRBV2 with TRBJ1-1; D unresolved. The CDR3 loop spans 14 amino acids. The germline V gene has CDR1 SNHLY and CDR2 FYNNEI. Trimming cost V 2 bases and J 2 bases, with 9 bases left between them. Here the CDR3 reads CASSERRLNTEAFF. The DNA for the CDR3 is TGTGCCAGCAGTGAAAGGAGGCTAAACACTGAAGCTTTCTTT.

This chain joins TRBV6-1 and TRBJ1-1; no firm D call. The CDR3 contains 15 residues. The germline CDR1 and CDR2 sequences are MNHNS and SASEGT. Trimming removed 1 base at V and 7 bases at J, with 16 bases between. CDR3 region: CASSEGTRIRSEAFF. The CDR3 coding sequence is TGTGCCAGCAGTGAAGGAACCCGGATCCGAAGTGAAGCTTTCTTT.

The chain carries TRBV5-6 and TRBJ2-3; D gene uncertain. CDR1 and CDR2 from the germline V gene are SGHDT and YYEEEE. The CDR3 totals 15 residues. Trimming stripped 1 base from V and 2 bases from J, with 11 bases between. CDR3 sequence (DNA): TGTGCCAGCAGCTTGTTCTCTATCGTCACAGATACGCAGTATTTT. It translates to CASSLFSIVTDTQYF.

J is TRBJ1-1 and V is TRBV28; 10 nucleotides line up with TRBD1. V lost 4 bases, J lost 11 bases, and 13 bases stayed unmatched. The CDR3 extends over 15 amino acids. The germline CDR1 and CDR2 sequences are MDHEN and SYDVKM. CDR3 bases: TGTGCCAGCAGTTCCGGTGGGACAGGGGAGGCTAGCGCTTTCTTT. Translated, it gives CASSSGGTGEASAFF.

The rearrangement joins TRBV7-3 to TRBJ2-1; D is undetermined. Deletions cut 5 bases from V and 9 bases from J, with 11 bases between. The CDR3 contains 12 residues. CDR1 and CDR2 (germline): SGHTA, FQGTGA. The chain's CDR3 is CASSATLSEQFF. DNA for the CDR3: TGTGCCAGCAGCGCGACCCTTTCTGAGCAGTTCTTC.

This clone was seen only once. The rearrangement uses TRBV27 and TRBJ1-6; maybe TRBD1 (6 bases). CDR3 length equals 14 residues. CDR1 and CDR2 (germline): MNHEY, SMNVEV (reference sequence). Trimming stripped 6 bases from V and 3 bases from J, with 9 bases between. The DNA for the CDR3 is TGTGCCAGCAGATCGGGACACTATAATTCACCCCTCCACTTT. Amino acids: CASRSGHYNSPLHF.

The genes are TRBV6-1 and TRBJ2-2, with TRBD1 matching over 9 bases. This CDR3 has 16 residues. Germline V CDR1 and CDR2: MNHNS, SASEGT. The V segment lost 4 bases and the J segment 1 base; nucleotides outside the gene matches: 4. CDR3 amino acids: CASSAQGARNTGELFF. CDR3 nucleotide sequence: TGTGCCAGCAGTGCACAGGGGGCGCGGAACACCGGGGAGCTGTTTTTT.

The CDR3 coding sequence is TGTGCCAGCAATCGCAGGGGTCGCACAGATACGCAGTATTTT. It is translated as CASNRRGRTDTQYF. This chain uses TRBV27 with TRBJ2-3; D possibly corresponds to TRBD1 (6 bases). CDR3 size: 14 residues. V lost 7 bases and J 1 base, leaving 12 bases between the germline ends. The germline V gene encodes CDR1 MNHEY and CDR2 SMNVEV (reference sequence).

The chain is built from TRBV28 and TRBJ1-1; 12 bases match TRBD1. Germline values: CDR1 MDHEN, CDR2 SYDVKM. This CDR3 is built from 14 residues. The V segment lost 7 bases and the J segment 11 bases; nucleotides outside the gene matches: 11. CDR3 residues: CASTRRGQGATAFF. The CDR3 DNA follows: TGTGCCAGCACTCGGAGGGGACAGGGGGCGACGGCTTTCTTT.

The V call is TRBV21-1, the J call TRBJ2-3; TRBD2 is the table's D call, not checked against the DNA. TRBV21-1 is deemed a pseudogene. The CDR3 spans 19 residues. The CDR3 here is CASSTSGGILFPSTDTQYF. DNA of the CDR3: TGTGCCAGCAGCACGAGTGGCGGGATACTCTTTCCTAGCACAGATACGCAGTATTTT.

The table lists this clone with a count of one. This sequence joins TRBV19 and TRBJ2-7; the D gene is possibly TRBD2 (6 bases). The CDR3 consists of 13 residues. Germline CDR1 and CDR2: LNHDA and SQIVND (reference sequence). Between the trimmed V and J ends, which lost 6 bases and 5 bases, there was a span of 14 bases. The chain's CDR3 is CASSRDLEDEQYF. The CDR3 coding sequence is TGTGCCAGTAGCCGGGACTTGGAGGACGAGCAGTACTTC.

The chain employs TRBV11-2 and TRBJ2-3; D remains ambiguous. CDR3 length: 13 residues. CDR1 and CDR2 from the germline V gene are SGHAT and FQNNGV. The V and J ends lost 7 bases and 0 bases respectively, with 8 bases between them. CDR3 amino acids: CASKKTSTDTQYF. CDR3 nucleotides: TGTGCCAGCAAGAAGACTAGCACAGATACGCAGTATTTT.

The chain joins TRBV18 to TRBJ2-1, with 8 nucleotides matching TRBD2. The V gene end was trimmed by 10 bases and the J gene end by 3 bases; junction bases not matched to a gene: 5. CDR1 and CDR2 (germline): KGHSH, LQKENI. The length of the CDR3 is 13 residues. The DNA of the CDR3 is TGTGCCACCGCGGGGGGCCTCTACAATGAGCAGTTCTTC. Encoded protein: CATAGGLYNEQFF.